This entry concerns a single T cell receptor (beta chain). Its antigen is not known. The data were obtained in a study of neoadjuvant nivolumab and ipilimumab in lung cancer. Study details: Nivolumab 3 mg/kg was given days 1, 15 and 29, plus ipilimumab 1 mg/kg day 1 in combination.

Using immunoSEQ multiplex PCR, the repertoire was profiled, and TCRdb retains in-frame clones only, with some absent. The table has more than 20,000 clones, approximately 78% seen once. Findings and limits, study-wide: Blood richness before therapy tracked richness in tumors resected after neoadjuvant therapy.

CDR3 length: 17 amino acids. The germline V gene has CDR1 SGHNT and CDR2 YYREEE (reference sequence). V gave up 5 bases and J gave up 0 bases, with 15 bases separating them. The chain employs TRBV5-4 and TRBJ2-6, with TRBD1 as a possible D gene (6 bases). The clonotype originates from an adult with non-small cell lung cancer. The input for sequencing was tumor tissue, taken after neoadjuvant nivolumab, alone or with ipilimumab, at or shortly before surgery. As DNA, the CDR3 is TGTGCCAGCAGACTCACAGGGACGAGCTCTGGGGCCAACGTCCTGACTTTC. It specifies CASRLTGTSSGANVLTF.